Below, 10 T cell receptor beta chains from the same sample are listed, as sequenced in a study of blood T cell repertoires in COVID-19. Data came from immunoSEQ multiplex PCR; TCRdb stores just in-frame clones and leaves some out. The profile shows approximately 240,000 clones, approximately 80% of them singletons. The source material was PBMCs or T cells enriched from blood (not recorded which). The receptor source for this set is a woman aged 40 to 50 with acute COVID-19.

V usage is TRBV27 and J usage is TRBJ1-2; D is uncertain. Germline V gene sequence: CDR1 MNHEY, CDR2 SMNVEV (reference sequence). Trimming pared 4 bases from V and 11 bases from J, leaving 23 bases between. CDR3 size: 15 residues. CDR3 coding DNA: TGTGCCAGCAGTTCAGGATCCGTTGTTGGGTTAGGTTACACCTTC. Its translation: CASSSGSVVGLGYTF.

CDR3 protein: CASSSRPDTQYF. The CDR3 DNA sequence: TGTGCCAGCAGCTCTAGGCCAGATACGCAGTATTTT. The J gene is TRBJ2-3, the V gene TRBV27; D not resolved. Trimming took 6 bases from V and 4 from J, leaving 8 bases between them. Germline CDR1 and CDR2: MNHEY and SMNVEV (reference sequence). The CDR3 covers 12 residues.

J is TRBJ1-5 and V is TRBV11-3; the match to TRBD1 covers 9 bases. V was pared by 1 base and J by 2 bases, with 15 bases of the junction left unmatched. The CDR3 extends over 20 amino acids. Germline CDR1 SGHNT, CDR2 YENEEA. The DNA of the CDR3 is TGTGCCAGCAGCTTAGGGCCTCCGAGGACAGGGGATTCTGGCAATCAGCCCCAGCATTTT. Its protein product is CASSLGPPRTGDSGNQPQHF.

This chain joins TRBV6-5 and TRBJ1-1; D is unclear. Germline V gives CDR1 MNHEY, CDR2 SVGAGI. The CDR3 is made up of 13 amino acids. Trimming removed 0 bases at V and 1 base at J, with 3 bases between. The CDR3 DNA is TGTGCCAGCAGTTACTCCTGGAACACTGAAGCTTTCTTT. It codes for CASSYSWNTEAFF.

The chain uses TRBV29-1 and TRBJ2-7, with 7 bases matching TRBD1. The CDR3 runs 13 residues. J was trimmed by 2 bases and V by 6 bases; bases with no gene match: 7. Germline lookup yields CDR1 SQVTM and CDR2 ANQGSEA. CDR3: CSVSGTVTYEQYF. The DNA of the CDR3 is TGCAGCGTCTCCGGGACAGTGACCTACGAGCAGTACTTC.

This chain's CDR3 is CASSLRPGRGTEAFF. CDR3 DNA: TGTGCCAGCAGTCTACGACCTGGGCGGGGTACTGAAGCTTTCTTT. This sequence joins TRBV6-5 and TRBJ1-1, with D unclear. This CDR3 region has 15 residues. V lost 5 bases and J lost 5, with 18 bases in between. Germline CDR1 is MNHEY and CDR2 is SVGAGI.

The chain has TRBV6-5 and TRBJ1-1, with 8 nucleotides matching TRBD1. CDR1 MNHEY and CDR2 SVGAGI come from the germline V gene. CDR3 length equals 15 residues. The V gene end was trimmed by 2 bases and the J gene end by 4 bases; junction bases not matched to a gene: 6. The CDR3 DNA follows: TGTGCCAGCAGTTACGAGGGTACAGGGGGCACTGAAGCTTTCTTT. The encoded protein is CASSYEGTGGTEAFF.

The V and J genes are TRBV6-4 and TRBJ1-5; 8 nucleotides align to TRBD1. The J segment lost 5 bases and the V segment lost 3 bases, leaving 0 bases of the junction unmatched. Germline V lookup: CDR1 MRHNA, CDR2 SNTAGT. This CDR3 spans 13 amino acids. The CDR3 loop is CASSEDRDQPQHF. CDR3 DNA: TGTGCCAGCAGTGAGGACAGGGATCAGCCCCAGCATTTT.

This chain connects TRBV18 to TRBJ1-6; 10 bases line up with TRBD1. This CDR3 has 15 amino acids. V was clipped by 1 base and J by 12 bases; unmatched bases: 6. The V gene's germline CDR1 is KGHSH and CDR2 LQKENI. DNA for the CDR3: TGTGCCAGCTCACCACAACCGGGACAGGGGAAACCCCTCCACTTT. Residues: CASSPQPGQGKPLHF.

The chain recombines TRBV27 with TRBJ1-6; 10 bases line up with TRBD1. The CDR3 totals 16 residues. The trim removed 5 bases at V and 10 bases at J, leaving 11 bases unmatched. Germline V gene sequence: CDR1 MNHEY, CDR2 SMNVEV (reference sequence). Here the CDR3 reads CASSRDWGQGFSPLHF. As DNA, the CDR3 is TGTGCCAGCAGTCGCGACTGGGGACAGGGGTTCTCACCCCTCCACTTT.